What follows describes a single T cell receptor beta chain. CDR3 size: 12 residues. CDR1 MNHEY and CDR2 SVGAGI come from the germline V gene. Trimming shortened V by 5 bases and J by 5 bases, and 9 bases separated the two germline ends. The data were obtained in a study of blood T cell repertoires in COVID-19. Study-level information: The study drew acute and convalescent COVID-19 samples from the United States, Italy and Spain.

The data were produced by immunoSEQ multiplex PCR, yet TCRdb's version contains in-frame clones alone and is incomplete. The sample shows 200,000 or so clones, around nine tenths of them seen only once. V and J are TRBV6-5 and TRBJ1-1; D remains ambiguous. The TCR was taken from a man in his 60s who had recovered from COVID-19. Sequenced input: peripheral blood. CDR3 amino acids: CASSPAGTEAFF. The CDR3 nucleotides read TGTGCCAGCAGTCCGGCAGGTACTGAAGCTTTCTTT.